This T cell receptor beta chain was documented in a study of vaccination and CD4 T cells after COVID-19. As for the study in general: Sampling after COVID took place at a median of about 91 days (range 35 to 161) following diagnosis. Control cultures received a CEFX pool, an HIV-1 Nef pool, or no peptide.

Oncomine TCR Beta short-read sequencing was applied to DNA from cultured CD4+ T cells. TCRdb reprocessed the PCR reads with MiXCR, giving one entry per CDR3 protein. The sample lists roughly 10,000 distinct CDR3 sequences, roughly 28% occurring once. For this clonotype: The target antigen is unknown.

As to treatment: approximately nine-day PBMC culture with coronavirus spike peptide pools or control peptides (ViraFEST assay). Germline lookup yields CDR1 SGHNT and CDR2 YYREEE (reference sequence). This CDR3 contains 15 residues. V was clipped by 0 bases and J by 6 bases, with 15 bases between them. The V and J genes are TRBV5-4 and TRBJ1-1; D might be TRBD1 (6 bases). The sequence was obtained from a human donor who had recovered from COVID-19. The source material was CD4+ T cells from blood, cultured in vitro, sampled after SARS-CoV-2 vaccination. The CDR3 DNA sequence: TGTGCCAGCAGCTTGGGGCAGGGGAAGACCTCTGAAGCTTTCTTT. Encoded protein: CASSLGQGKTSEAFF. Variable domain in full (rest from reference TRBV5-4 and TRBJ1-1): ETGVTQSPTHLIKTRGQQVTLRCSSQSGHNTVSWYQQALGQGPQFIFQYYREEENGRGNFPPRFSGLQFPNYSSELNVNALELDDSALYLCASSLGQGKTSEAFFGQGTRLTVV.